This T cell receptor (beta chain) appears in the sequencing data of a study of cytomegalovirus exposure and HLA in healthy donors. Points from the study as a whole: Under in vitro conditions, three CMV-associated chains were confirmed as specific for CMV antigens. By HLA locus, TCR association rates varied in a later analysis, with DRB1 showing the most and HLA-C the fewest.

The PCR contained 60 Vbeta and 13 Jbeta primers. Sequencing used immunoSEQ multiplex PCR; TCRdb keeps in-frame clones, though not all of them. The repertoire consists of approximately 100,000 clones, with 76% occurring once and the leading ten covering around 4.1%. Regarding this clone: Its antigen is unknown.

Sequences were obtained from PBMCs. The clonotype originates from a man aged 35 to 55 in good health and CMV-seronegative.

The CDR3 region is CASSLAGQSYGYTF. The CDR3 nucleotides are TGTGCCAGCAGCTTAGCGGGACAGAGCTATGGCTACACCTTC. V is TRBV7-8 and J is TRBJ1-2, with 7 positions matching TRBD1. The CDR3 length is 14 residues. With V trimmed by 0 bases and J by 4 bases, 2 bases remained unmatched. Germline V gene lookup returns CDR1 SGHVS and CDR2 FQNEAQ.